This note documents a single T cell receptor (beta chain) sequence. The junction departs from the called germline gene at one end, perhaps through a read error. These data belong to a study of blood T cells in healthy people across ages. Looked up from germline, CDR1 is SQVTM and CDR2 is ANQGSEA. This CDR3 contains 15 residues. Researchers report isolating at least 6.5 million PBMCs per sample. For the second PCR, which ran for about 7 to 11 cycles, a sample-barcoded 5' primer and a J-beta primer mix were used. TCRdb re-analysed the 5' RACE reads in MiXCR, keeping a single row per CDR3 protein. The sample has around 970,000 distinct CDR3 sequences, roughly half seen once.

The sample comprised blood. The chain couples TRBV29-1 to TRBJ2-5; TRBD2 matches at 9 bases. The receptor's source is a woman aged 55-70 years in good health. CDR3 nucleotides: TGCAGCGTTGGGGGTAGCGGGGGATTCCAAGCGACCCAGTACTTC. Translating it yields CSVGGSGGFQATQYF.